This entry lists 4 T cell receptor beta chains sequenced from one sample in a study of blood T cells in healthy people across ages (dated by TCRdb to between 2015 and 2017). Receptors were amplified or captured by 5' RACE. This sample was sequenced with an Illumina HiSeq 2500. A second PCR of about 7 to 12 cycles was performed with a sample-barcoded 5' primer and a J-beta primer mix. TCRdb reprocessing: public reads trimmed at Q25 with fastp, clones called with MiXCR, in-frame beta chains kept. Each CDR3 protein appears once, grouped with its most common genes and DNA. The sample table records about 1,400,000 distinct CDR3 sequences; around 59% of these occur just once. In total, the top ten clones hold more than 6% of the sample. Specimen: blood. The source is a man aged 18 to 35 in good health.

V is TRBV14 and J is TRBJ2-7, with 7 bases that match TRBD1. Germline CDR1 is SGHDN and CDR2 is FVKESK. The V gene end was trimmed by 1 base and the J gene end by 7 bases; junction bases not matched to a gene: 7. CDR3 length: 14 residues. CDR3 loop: CASSQVDRAFEQYF. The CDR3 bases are TGTGCCAGCAGCCAAGTTGACAGGGCTTTTGAGCAGTACTTC.

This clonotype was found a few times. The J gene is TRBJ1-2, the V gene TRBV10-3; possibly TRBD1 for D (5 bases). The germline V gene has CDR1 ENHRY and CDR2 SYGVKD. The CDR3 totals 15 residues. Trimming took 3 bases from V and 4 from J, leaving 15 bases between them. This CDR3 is CAISDLRASIYGYTF. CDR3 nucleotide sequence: TGTGCCATCAGTGATCTCAGGGCATCAATCTATGGCTACACCTTC.

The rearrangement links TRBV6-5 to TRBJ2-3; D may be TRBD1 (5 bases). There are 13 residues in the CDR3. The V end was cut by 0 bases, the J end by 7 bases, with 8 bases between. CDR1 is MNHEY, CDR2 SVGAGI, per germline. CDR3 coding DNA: TGTGCCAGCAGTTACTCGACAGCAAATACGCAGTATTTT. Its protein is CASSYSTANTQYF.

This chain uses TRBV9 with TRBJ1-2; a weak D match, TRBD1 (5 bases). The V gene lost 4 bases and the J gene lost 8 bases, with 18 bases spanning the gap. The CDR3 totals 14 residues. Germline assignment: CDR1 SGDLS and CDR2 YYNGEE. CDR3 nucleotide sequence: TGTGCCAGCAGCCCGGGACCCGGGGAGACCGGCTACACCTTC. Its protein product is CASSPGPGETGYTF.